This T cell receptor beta chain was obtained from a study of blood T cells in healthy people across ages. General study results and limits: The study could not conclusively compare naive and antigen-experienced cells, given its unsorted PBMCs.

A second PCR of 7 to 11 cycles used a sample-barcoded 5' primer and a J-beta primer mix. TCRdb re-called the 5' RACE reads with MiXCR, one entry per CDR3 protein. The sample includes 600,000 to 900,000 distinct CDR3 sequences, roughly 26% of them seen just once. As concerns this clonotype: Its antigen remains unidentified.

This CDR3 contains 14 residues. CDR1 is MGHRA, CDR2 YSYEKL, per germline. Between the trimmed V and J ends, which lost 1 base and 5 bases, there was a span of 9 bases. These data also formed part of another study, on T cells of mothers and their children. As that study records: Persisting microchimeric T cell clones went undetected.

This receptor was obtained from a boy under 18 in good health. What was sequenced was blood. J is TRBJ1-5 and V is TRBV4-1; no reliable D call. The CDR3 sequence: CASSQGGWDQPQHF. The CDR3 DNA sequence: TGCGCCAGCAGCCAAGGGGGATGGGATCAGCCCCAGCATTTT.